The T cell receptor beta chain under discussion was sequenced for a study of shared clonotypes between healthy human individuals. Study-level background: Each donor's CD4 naive and CD4 memory cells filled three plates apiece, CD8 naive two, and CD8 memory one. General study results and limits: Sampling covered blood only; tissue repertoires likely differ. The naive CD4 repertoires of a handful of donors were compared, and approximately 5% of clonotypes were shared.

For this clone: The antigen is unknown. This specimen includes other DNA sequences encoding the same CDR3.

Libraries were prepared by immunoSEQ multiplex PCR; TCRdb keeps only in-frame clonotypes and omits some of them. The table shows some 2.4 million clones, with 90% to 95% occurring only once. The CDR3 contains 12 residues. Looked up from germline, CDR1 is MDHEN and CDR2 is SYDVKM. The V gene lost 4 bases and the J gene lost 4 bases, with 8 bases spanning the gap. CD4+ cells were split into CD45RA+ naive and CD45RA-negative memory subsets. The receptor was derived from a man younger than 35 in good health. Some clones in this sample may be carry-over from other donors' samples. Sequencing was carried out using naive CD4+ T cells from PBMCs. Subset of the sample: CD45RA+ positively selected. The genes are TRBV28 and TRBJ2-7; D may be TRBD2 (5 bases). CDR3 DNA: TGTGCCAGCAGTTCGGGCGGGTACGAGCAGTACTTC. This translates into CASSSGGYEQYF.